This T cell receptor beta chain was captured by sequencing in a study of cytomegalovirus exposure and HLA in healthy donors. Per the germline V gene, CDR1 is MDHEN and CDR2 is SYDVKM. Trimming took off 3 bases at V and 7 bases at J, with 4 bases between the two ends. The CDR3 length is 11 residues. The protocol was immunoSEQ multiplex PCR, while the TCRdb copy is restricted to in-frame clones and leaves out a portion. The table records 55,000 to 65,000 clones, roughly 92% of them present only once. This clonotype originated in a man younger than 35 in good health and CMV-seronegative. The chain is built from TRBV28 and TRBJ1-5; unclear D gene. The sequencing sample was made of PBMCs. The CDR3 DNA sequence: TGTGCCAGCAGTTTCAAACAGCCCCAGCATTTT. This translates into CASSFKQPQHF.